One and the same sample provided the 10 T cell receptor beta chains below, sequenced in a study of T cell responses to AZD1222 COVID-19 vaccine. Repertoires were generated with immunoSEQ multiplex PCR, while TCRdb's copy carries only in-frame clones and drops some. The sample shows 95,000 to 150,000 clones, about 86% of them seen only once. This specimen was peripheral blood, taken 28 days after the second AZD1222 dose. These receptors came from an adult who received the AZD1222 COVID-19 vaccine.

In its sample, this clone was seen a few times. The chain links TRBV27 to TRBJ1-2; D is unclear. The germline gives CDR1 MNHEY, CDR2 SMNVEV (reference sequence). Trimming cost V 2 bases and J 7 bases, with 17 bases left between them. The CDR3 consists of 15 residues. CDR3 nucleotide sequence: TGTGCCAGCAGTTTAGATCCCTCGGGATTGTTTGGCTACACCTTC. Its protein product is CASSLDPSGLFGYTF.

The sample holds a few counts of this clone. Additional DNA sequences in this sample encode the identical CDR3. J is TRBJ2-7 and V is TRBV18, with D perhaps given as TRBD1 or TRBD2 (5 bases each). Trimming pared 2 bases from V and 4 bases from J, leaving 6 bases between. Germline CDR1 and CDR2: KGHSH and LQKENI. This CDR3 region has 12 residues. The CDR3 region has the DNA TGTGCCAGCTCACCAGGGACGTACGAGCAGTACTTC. Its protein is CASSPGTYEQYF. Variable domain in full (rest from reference TRBV18 and TRBJ2-7): NAGVMQNPRHLVRRRGQEARLRCSPMKGHSHVYWYRQLPEEGLKFMVYLQKENIIDESGMPKERFSAEFPKEGPSILRIQQVVRGDSAAYFCASSPGTYEQYFGPGTRLTVT.

CDR3 nucleotides: TGCAGTGCTAGTCGGGCGTCAGGGGATCAGCCCCAGCATTTT. It codes for CSASRASGDQPQHF. This chain uses TRBV20-1 with TRBJ1-5, with D perhaps TRBD1 (6 bases). With 3 bases removed from V and 5 bases from J, the gap between germline ends came to 14 bases. The CDR3 runs 14 residues. Germline assignment: CDR1 DFQATT and CDR2 SNEGSKA (reference sequence).

This rearrangement joins TRBV5-1 to TRBJ1-1, with TRBD1 matching 7 bases. The germline CDR1 and CDR2 sequences are SGHRS and YFSETQ. V lost 4 bases, J lost 3 bases, and 6 bases stayed unmatched. There are 14 residues in the CDR3. The CDR3 nucleotides are TGCGCCAGCAGCCAGGGGGTATGGGACACTGAAGCTTTCTTT. Translating gives CASSQGVWDTEAFF. Using reference TRBV5-1 and TRBJ1-1 for the parts outside the CDR3, the full variable domain is KAGVTQTPRYLIKTRGQQVTLSCSPISGHRSVSWYQQTPGQGLQFLFEYFSETQRNKGNFPGRFSGRQFSNSRSEMNVSTLELGDSALYLCASSQGVWDTEAFFGQGTRLTVV.

The V gene is TRBV5-1, the J gene TRBJ1-2; no clear D. CDR1 SGHRS and CDR2 YFSETQ come from the germline V gene. This CDR3 spans 15 amino acids. Between the trimmed V and J ends, which lost 0 bases and 6 bases, there was a span of 15 bases. CDR3 sequence (DNA): TGCGCCAGCAGCTTGGAAGGGCAGCGCCCTGATGGCTACACCTTC. This encodes CASSLEGQRPDGYTF.

The CDR3 coding sequence is TGTGCCAGCTCACCAGTTTCCGCCGGGGAGCTGTTTTTT. Its protein product is CASSPVSAGELFF. The chain carries TRBV18 and TRBJ2-2; no clear D gene. Germline loops: CDR1 KGHSH, CDR2 LQKENI. Deletions cut 2 bases from V and 6 bases from J, with 7 bases between. The CDR3 runs 13 residues.

V gene TRBV6-1 combines with J gene TRBJ1-6; D call uncertain. Germline CDR1 is MNHNS and CDR2 is SASEGT. Trimming removed 3 bases at V and 6 bases at J, with 6 bases between. This CDR3 spans 13 amino acids. The CDR3 region has the DNA TGTGCCAGCAGTGACAGTCCTAATTCACCCCTCCACTTT. This gives the protein CASSDSPNSPLHF.

This chain joins TRBV4-3 and TRBJ1-1; D is perhaps TRBD1 (5 bases). CDR1 and CDR2 from the germline V gene are LGHNA and YSLEER. V was cut by 1 base and J by 0 bases, with 9 bases left in between. The CDR3 is 15 residues long. The CDR3 nucleotides read TGCGCCAGCAGCCAAGGAACAGGTTTGAACACTGAAGCTTTCTTT. It yields the protein CASSQGTGLNTEAFF.

This clone has just one count. Given a much more abundant clone one base away, this may be a read error. The chain carries TRBV30 and TRBJ1-5; D is possibly TRBD1 (6 bases). This CDR3 comprises 13 residues. Trimming took off 0 bases at V and 5 bases at J, with 8 bases between the two ends. The germline CDR1 and CDR2 sequences are GTSNPN and SVGIG (reference sequence). CDR3 region: CAWSVRGDQPQHF. DNA for the CDR3: TGTGCCTGGAGTGTAAGGGGGGATCAGCCCCAGCATTTT. Drawing the rest from reference TRBV30 and TRBJ1-5, the complete variable domain is SQTIHQWPATLVQPVGSPLSLECTVEGTSNPNLYWYRQAAGRGLQLLFYSVGIGQISSEVPQNLSASRPQDRQFILSSKKLLLSDSGFYLCAWSVRGDQPQHFGDGTRLSIL.

This clone was seen just once. This sequence joins TRBV3-1 (or the pseudogene TRBV3-2) and TRBJ2-5; D is tentatively TRBD1 or TRBD2 (7 bases each). V lost 1 base, J lost 5 bases, and 14 bases lay in between. Germline V lookup: CDR1 LGHDT, CDR2 YNNKEL (reference sequence). CDR3 size: 15 residues. Here the CDR3 reads CASSQGEGAWETQYF. The CDR3 DNA follows: TGTGCCAGCAGCCAAGGGGAGGGGGCTTGGGAGACCCAGTACTTC.